This TCR beta chain comes out of a study of CD8+ T cells in alopecia areata. Study-level points and caveats: The study found tofacitinib significantly decreased scalp clonality and expanded CD8+ clones among the top 100.

RNA extraction was followed by reverse transcription into cDNA, which acted as the sequencing template. Method: immunoSEQ multiplex PCR; TCRdb's copy keeps in-frame clones and lacks some. In the table there are fewer than 250,000 clones, roughly two fifths of which are singletons. This clone was found once. Its antigen is unidentified. CDR3 length: 15 residues. CDR1 and CDR2 (germline): LGHNA, YNFKEQ. V dropped 1 base and J dropped 2; count of bases not matched to a gene: 2. The treatment: oral pan-JAK inhibitor, 5-10 mg twice daily. Specimen: CD4+ T cells sorted from blood, collected at approximately week 36, from a patient treated with tofacitinib. V is TRBV4-2 and J is TRBJ2-7, with 10 bases matching TRBD2. The sequence was obtained from a human donor with alopecia areata. The CDR3 spells CASSQGLAGPYEQYF. DNA of the CDR3: TGTGCCAGCAGCCAAGGACTAGCGGGCCCCTACGAGCAGTACTTC.